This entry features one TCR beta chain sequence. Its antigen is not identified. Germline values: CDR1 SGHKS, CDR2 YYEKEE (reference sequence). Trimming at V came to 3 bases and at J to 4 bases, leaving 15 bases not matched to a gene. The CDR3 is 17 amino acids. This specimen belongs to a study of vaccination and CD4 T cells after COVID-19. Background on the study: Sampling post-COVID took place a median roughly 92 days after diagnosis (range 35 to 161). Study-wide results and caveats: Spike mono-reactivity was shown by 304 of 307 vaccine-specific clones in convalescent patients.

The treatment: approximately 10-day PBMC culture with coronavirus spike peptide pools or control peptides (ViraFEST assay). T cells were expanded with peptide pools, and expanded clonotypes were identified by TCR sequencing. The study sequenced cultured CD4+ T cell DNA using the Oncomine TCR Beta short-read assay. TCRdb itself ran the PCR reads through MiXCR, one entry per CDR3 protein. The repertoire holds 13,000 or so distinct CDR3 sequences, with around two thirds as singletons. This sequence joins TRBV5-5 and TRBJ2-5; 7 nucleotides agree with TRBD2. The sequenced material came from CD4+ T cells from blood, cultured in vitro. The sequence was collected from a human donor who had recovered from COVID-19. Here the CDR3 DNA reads TGTGCCAGCAGCTCACGGGGAGGGGCGCTAACTGGAGAGACCCAGTACTTC. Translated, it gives CASSSRGGALTGETQYF.